These T cell receptor beta chains were read from a single sample in a study of blood T cell repertoires in COVID-19. Method: immunoSEQ multiplex PCR; TCRdb's copy keeps in-frame clones and lacks some. The data show 45,000 to 60,000 clones, around four fifths seen once. The sequenced sample was peripheral blood. These receptors came from a woman at least 80 years old with acute or convalescent COVID-19. Both conserved end residues are part of each CDR3. The D gene is left open where the match is weak. Clone size is shown for a subset of rows, as once, few, many or a class of expanded clone.

>TRBV24-1|TRBJ2-2|-|-
CATSDIRDTGELFF
TGTGCCACCAGTGATATTAGAGATACCGGGGAGCTGTTTTTT
>TRBV27|TRBJ1-3|-|TRBD1
CASASGGLRSGNTIYF
TGTGCCAGCGCGTCAGGGGGCCTCCGGTCTGGAAACACCATATATTTT
>TRBV11-3|TRBJ2-5|-|TRBD2
CASSPAGGRFGAQYF
TGTGCCAGCAGCCCAGCGGGGGGCCGCTTTGGGGCCCAGTACTTC
>TRBV10-1|TRBJ2-2|-|-
CASSEGRMGIGELFF
TGCGCCAGCAGTGAAGGGAGGATGGGTATCGGGGAGCTGTTTTTT
>TRBV2|TRBJ2-7|-|-
CASSYRVSYEQYF
TGTGCCAGCAGTTACAGGGTCTCCTACGAGCAGTACTTC
>TRBV29-1|TRBJ2-2|few|-
CSVTNTGELFF
TGCAGCGTCACGAACACCGGGGAGCTGTTTTTT
>TRBV5-7|TRBJ1-6|-|TRBD1
CASSPRTGTLGSPLHF
TGTGCCAGCAGCCCCCGGACAGGGACTTTGGGGTCACCCCTCCACTTT
>TRBV29-1|TRBJ1-2|-|-
CSVLGGQIDQRGYGYTF
TGCAGCGTTTTAGGCGGACAGATCGATCAACGGGGCTATGGCTACACCTTC
>TRBV11-3|TRBJ2-3|-|-
CASSLVSRIYDTQYF
TGTGCCAGCAGCTTAGTTTCCAGAATATACGATACGCAGTATTTT
>TRBV6-4|TRBJ2-7|-|TRBD1
CASSHTGTGCYEQYF
TGTGCCAGCAGTCATACCGGGACAGGTTGTTACGAGCAGTACTTC
>TRBV30|TRBJ1-6|-|TRBD1
CAWNRDRLNSPLHF
TGTGCCTGGAACAGGGACAGGCTTAATTCACCCCTCCACTTT
>TRBV5-6|TRBJ2-2|once|TRBD1
CASSPDGTGAGELFF
TGTGCCAGCAGCCCGGATGGGACAGGGGCCGGGGAGCTGTTTTTT
>TRBV27|TRBJ2-3|-|TRBD2
CASSAGGRRTTDTQYF
TGTGCCAGCAGTGCGGGGGGGAGACGCACCACAGATACGCAGTATTTT
>TRBV19|TRBJ1-2|-|TRBD1
CASRVKGAGNGYTF
TGTGCCAGTAGGGTGAAGGGGGCAGGGAATGGCTACACCTTC
>TRBV6-5|TRBJ1-1|-|TRBD1
CASSFLRDRIITEAFF
TGTGCCAGCAGTTTCCTCCGGGACAGGATCATCACTGAAGCTTTCTTT
>TRBV9|TRBJ1-1|-|-
CASSVALGVNTEAFF
TGTGCCAGCAGCGTAGCTTTAGGGGTGAACACTGAAGCTTTCTTT
>TRBV10-2|TRBJ2-7|-|TRBD2
CASSEIAGVYEQYF
TGCGCCAGCAGTGAGATAGCGGGGGTGTACGAGCAGTACTTC
>TRBV5-1|TRBJ2-2|-|-
CASSPRAANTGELFF
TGCGCCAGCAGCCCGAGGGCCGCGAACACCGGGGAGCTGTTTTTT
>TRBV10-3|TRBJ2-7|-|-
CAISDRDSTYEQYF
TGTGCCATCAGTGATCGAGACAGCACCTACGAGCAGTACTTC
>TRBV27|TRBJ1-6|-|-
CAAGDGNSPLHF
TGTGCCGCTGGAGATGGGAATTCACCCCTCCACTTT
>TRBV5-4|TRBJ2-5|-|-
CASSLGAGVYQETQYF
TGTGCCAGCAGCTTGGGGGCAGGGGTGTACCAAGAGACCCAGTACTTC
>TRBV5-1|TRBJ2-3|-|-
CASSFGSGTDTQYF
TGCGCCAGCAGCTTCGGTAGCGGCACAGATACGCAGTATTTT
>TRBV7-3|TRBJ2-2|-|TRBD2
CASSLPSGGGPGELFF
TGTGCCAGCAGCCTCCCTAGCGGGGGGGGCCCCGGGGAGCTGTTTTTT
>TRBV5-4|TRBJ1-1|-|-
CASSLESRNTEAFF
TGTGCCAGCAGCTTGGAGTCGCGTAACACTGAAGCTTTCTTT
>TRBV12-5|TRBJ1-6|-|TRBD1
CASGLVLPDFGTGNYNSPLHF
TGTGCTAGTGGTTTGGTACTCCCTGATTTTGGGACAGGGAACTATAATTCACCCCTCCACTTT
>TRBV27|TRBJ1-6|-|-
CASSLEFRANNSPLHF
TGTGCCAGCAGTCTAGAATTCAGGGCAAATAATTCACCCCTCCACTTT
>TRBV2|TRBJ2-3|-|TRBD2
CASSAGLADTDTQYF
TGTGCCAGCAGTGCCGGACTAGCGGACACAGATACGCAGTATTTT
>TRBV12-5|TRBJ1-1|-|TRBD1
CASGSGQGGGTEAFF
TGTGCTAGTGGCTCCGGACAGGGGGGCGGTACTGAAGCTTTCTTT
>TRBV7-6|TRBJ2-3|-|-
CASSLEGGRRADTQYF
TGTGCCAGCAGCTTAGAGGGGGGGCGCCGGGCAGATACGCAGTATTTT
>TRBV18|TRBJ1-5|-|-
CASSPGSGPSNQPQHF
TGTGCCAGCTCACCAGGGTCAGGCCCAAGCAATCAGCCCCAGCATTTT
>TRBV7-9|TRBJ1-1|-|-
CASSLNSQGNTEAFF
TGTGCCAGCAGCTTAAACAGTCAGGGGAACACTGAAGCTTTCTTT
>TRBV21-1|TRBJ2-5|-|-
CARIPFWSKGQGSFQETQYF
TGTGCCAGAATACCCTTCTGGTCAAAGGGGCAAGGCTCCTTTCAAGAGACCCAGTACTTC
>TRBV6-1|TRBJ1-2|-|-
CASSEIWQDKGYGYTF
TGTGCCAGCAGTGAAATCTGGCAGGACAAAGGATATGGCTACACCTTC
>TRBV12-3/TRBV12-4|TRBJ1-1|-|-
CASSTNLQGEAFF
TGTGCCAGCAGCACAAATCTACAGGGCGAAGCTTTCTTT
>TRBV20-1|TRBJ2-3|-|TRBD2
CSASPWRLTSGGTDTQYF
TGCAGTGCTAGTCCTTGGCGGTTAACTAGCGGGGGCACAGATACGCAGTATTTT
>TRBV5-1|TRBJ2-7|-|TRBD1
CASSLGTGGGSYEQYF
TGCGCCAGCAGCTTGGGGACAGGTGGGGGTTCCTACGAGCAGTACTTC